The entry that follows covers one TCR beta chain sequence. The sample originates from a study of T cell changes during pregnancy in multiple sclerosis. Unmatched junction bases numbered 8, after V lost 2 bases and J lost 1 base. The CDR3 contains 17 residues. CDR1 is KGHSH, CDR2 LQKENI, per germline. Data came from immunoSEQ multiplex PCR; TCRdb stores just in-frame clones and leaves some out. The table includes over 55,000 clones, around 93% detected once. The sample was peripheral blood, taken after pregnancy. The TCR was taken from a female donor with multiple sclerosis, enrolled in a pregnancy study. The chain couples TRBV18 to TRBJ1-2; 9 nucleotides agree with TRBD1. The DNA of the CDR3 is TGTGCCAGCTCACCAGCCCTAACGGGACAGGGTAACTATGGCTACACCTTC. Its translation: CASSPALTGQGNYGYTF.